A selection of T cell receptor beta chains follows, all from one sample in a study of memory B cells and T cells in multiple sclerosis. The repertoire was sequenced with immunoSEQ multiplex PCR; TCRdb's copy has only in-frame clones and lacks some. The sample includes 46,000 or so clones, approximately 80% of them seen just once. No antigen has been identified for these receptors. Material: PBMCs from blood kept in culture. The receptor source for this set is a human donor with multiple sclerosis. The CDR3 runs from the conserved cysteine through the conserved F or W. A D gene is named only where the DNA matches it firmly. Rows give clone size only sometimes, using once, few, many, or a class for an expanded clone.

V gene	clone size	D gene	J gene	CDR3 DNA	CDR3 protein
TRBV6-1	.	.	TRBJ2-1	TGTGCCAGCAGTGTGATTGAGCAGTTCTTC	CASSVIEQFF
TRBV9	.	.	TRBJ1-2	TGTGCCAGCAGCGTAGGGGCAGGGACGGCGAACTATGGCTACACCTTC	CASSVGAGTANYGYTF
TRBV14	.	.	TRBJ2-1	TGTGCCAGCAGCCAAGATCTAGGGTCGACGGAGTTCTTC	CASSQDLGSTEFF
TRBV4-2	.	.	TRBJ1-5	TGTGCCAGCAGCCAAGTTATGGGGAGCAATCAGCCCCAGCATTTT	CASSQVMGSNQPQHF
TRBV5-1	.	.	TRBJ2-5	TGCGCCAGCAGCTTGGGGACAGACCAAGAGACCCAGTACTTC	CASSLGTDQETQYF
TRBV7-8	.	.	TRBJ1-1	TGTGCCAGCAGCTTAATGAGGGGCGGCACTGAAGCTTTCTTT	CASSLMRGGTEAFF
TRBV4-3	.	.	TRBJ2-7	TGCGCCAGCAGCCGGAAGATAGGGACGGAGACCTACGAGCAGTACTTC	CASSRKIGTETYEQYF
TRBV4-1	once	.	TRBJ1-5	TGCGCCAGCAGCCGGATGGACATGGATAATCAGCCCCAGCATTTT	CASSRMDMDNQPQHF
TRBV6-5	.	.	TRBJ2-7	TGTGCCAGCAATGACGCGGGCTCCTACGAGCAGTACTTC	CASNDAGSYEQYF
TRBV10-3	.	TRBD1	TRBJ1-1	TGTGCCATCAGTGAGATGGGGGACAGGGGAACCACTGAAGCTTTCTTT	CAISEMGDRGTTEAFF
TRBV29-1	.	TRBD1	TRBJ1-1	TGCAGCGTTGAGGACAGGGCCACTGAAGCTTTCTTT	CSVEDRATEAFF
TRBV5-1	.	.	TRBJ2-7	TGCGCCAGCAGCCTGATCACCGGGCGCTCCGAGCAGTACTTC	CASSLITGRSEQYF
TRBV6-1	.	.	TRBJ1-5	TGTGCCAGCAGTGGGACAAATCAGCCCCAGCATTTT	CASSGTNQPQHF
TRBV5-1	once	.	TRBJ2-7	TGCGCCAGCAGCTTTATAGGGGGCGAGCAGTACTTC	CASSFIGGEQYF
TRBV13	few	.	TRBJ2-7	TGTGCCAGCAGTGTTCCAGGGGTGAACGAGCAGTACTTC	CASSVPGVNEQYF
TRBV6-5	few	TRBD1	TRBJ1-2	TGTGCCAGCAGTTTGCTACAGGGGGCTGTAGGCTACACCTTC	CASSLLQGAVGYTF
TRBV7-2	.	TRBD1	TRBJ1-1	TGTGCCAGCAGCTTGTCCAGGGGGGCCACTGAAGCTTTCTTT	CASSLSRGATEAFF
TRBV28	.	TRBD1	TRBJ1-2	TGTGCCAGCGGGGGACAGGAGGGGGGCTACACCTTC	CASGGQEGGYTF
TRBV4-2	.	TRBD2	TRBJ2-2	TGTGCCAGCAGCGAGGCGGGGGTGAACACCGGGGAGCTGTTTTTT	CASSEAGVNTGELFF
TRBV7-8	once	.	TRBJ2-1	TGTGCCAGCAGCTGGACAGCTTACAATGAGCAGTTCTTC	CASSWTAYNEQFF
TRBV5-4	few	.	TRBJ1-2	TGTGCCAGCAGCTTGGTGGCAGGGGATGGCTACACCTTC	CASSLVAGDGYTF
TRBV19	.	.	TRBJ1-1	TGTGCCAGTAGCTCTATTGTGGGCACTGAAGCTTTCTTT	CASSSIVGTEAFF
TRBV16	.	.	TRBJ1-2	TGTGCCAGCAGCCAATTACTCTGGGCAGGAAGGGATATTTCGGGCTACACCTTC	CASSQLLWAGRDISGYTF
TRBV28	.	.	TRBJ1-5	TGTGCCAGCCGTAAAGTGGGGGGGTCGGGCTTTAGCAATCAGCCCCAGCATTTT	CASRKVGGSGFSNQPQHF
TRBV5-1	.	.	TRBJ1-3	TGCGCCAGCAGCTTGGGTGGGACATCTGGAAACACCATATATTTT	CASSLGGTSGNTIYF
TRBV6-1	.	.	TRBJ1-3	TGTGCCAGCAGTGGGGGGAGGGTAGGGCTCTCTGGAAACACCATATATTTT	CASSGGRVGLSGNTIYF
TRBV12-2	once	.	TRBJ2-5	TGTGCAAGTCGCTTAAAACACAGCCAAGAGACCCAGTACTTC	CASRLKHSQETQYF
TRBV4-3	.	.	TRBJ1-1	TGCGCCAGCAGCCAAGAGCTAGCGAACACTGAAGCTTTCTTT	CASSQELANTEAFF
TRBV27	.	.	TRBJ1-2	TGTGCCAGCAGCGATTTAGGGGGACATTACGGCTACACCTTC	CASSDLGGHYGYTF
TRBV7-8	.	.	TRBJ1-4	TGTGCCAGCAGCTTAGAAGTCCCCCAGGGAGGTGAAAAACTGTTTTTT	CASSLEVPQGGEKLFF
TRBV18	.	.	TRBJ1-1	TGTGCCAGCTCACCAGAGTTAGGGAACACTGAAGCTTTCTTT	CASSPELGNTEAFF
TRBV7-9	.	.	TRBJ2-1	TGTGCCAGCAGCTCAGACACATACAATGAGCAGTTCTTC	CASSSDTYNEQFF
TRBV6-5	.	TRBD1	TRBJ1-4	TGTGCCAGCACCTTTAGACAGGGAACTAATGAAAAACTGTTTTTT	CASTFRQGTNEKLFF
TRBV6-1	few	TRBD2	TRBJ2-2	TGTGCCAGCAAGCGGGACCGGGGTAACACCGGGGAGCTGTTTTTT	CASKRDRGNTGELFF
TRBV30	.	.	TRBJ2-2	TGTGCCTGGAGGCTGGGATGGTCCGGGGAGCTGTTTTTT	CAWRLGWSGELFF
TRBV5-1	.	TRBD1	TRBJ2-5	TGCGCCAGCAGCTTGGCCGTAGGGGGCGTGGAGACCCAGTACTTC	CASSLAVGGVETQYF
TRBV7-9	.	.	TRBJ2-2	TGTGCCAGCAGCTTCTGGGGGCAGTCCACCGGGGAGCTGTTTTTT	CASSFWGQSTGELFF
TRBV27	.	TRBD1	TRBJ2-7	TGTGCCAGCAGTATATGGATCCCGGGACAGGGCTACGAGCAGTACTTC	CASSIWIPGQGYEQYF
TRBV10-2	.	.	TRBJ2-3	TGCGCCAGCAGCAGGTGGGGCGAAACAGATACGCAGTATTTT	CASSRWGETDTQYF
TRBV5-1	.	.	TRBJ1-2	TGCGCCAGCAGCTTGGTTGGGGAAGGGGCCTATGGCTACACCTTC	CASSLVGEGAYGYTF
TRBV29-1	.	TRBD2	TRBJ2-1	TGCAGCCAAACCCAGCGGGGGTACAATGAGCAGTTCTTC	CSQTQRGYNEQFF
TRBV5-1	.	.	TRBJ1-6	TGCGCCAGCAGCTATTCGACGGCGAGCTCCTATAATTCACCCCTCCACTTT	CASSYSTASSYNSPLHF
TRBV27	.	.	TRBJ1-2	TGTGCCAGCTCTTCTTCCGGGACTTCGGAAGGCTACACCTTC	CASSSSGTSEGYTF
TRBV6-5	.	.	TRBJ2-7	TGTGCCAGCAGTTACATACTCGGGGGCGAGCAGTACTTC	CASSYILGGEQYF
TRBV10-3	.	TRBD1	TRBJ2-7	TGTGCCACCAGTTCGCTTTCCGGGACAGCGGCCTATTACTCCTACGAGCAGTACTTC	CATSSLSGTAAYYSYEQYF
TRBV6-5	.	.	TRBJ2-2	TGTGCCAGCAGTCACCAGGGCGGGGAGCTGTTTTTT	CASSHQGGELFF
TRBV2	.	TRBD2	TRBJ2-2	TGTGCCAGCATGTTGGATCGGCGGGGGGGGAACACCGGGGAGCTGTTTTTT	CASMLDRRGGNTGELFF
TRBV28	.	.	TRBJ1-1	TGCGCCAGCAGTTTGTTTGCTAACACTGAAGCTTTCTTT	CASSLFANTEAFF